Below, one TCR beta chain is given with its context. Self-reported history from a screening survey and questionnaire set each donor's cohort. The sample comes from a study of blood T cell repertoires in COVID-19. Method: immunoSEQ multiplex PCR; TCRdb's copy keeps in-frame clones and lacks some. Here the sample spans about 230,000 clones, around 86% being singletons. The trim removed 3 bases at V and 2 bases at J, leaving 3 bases unmatched. Germline lookup yields CDR1 SGHRS and CDR2 YFSETQ. The CDR3 loop spans 14 amino acids. Specimen: PBMCs or T cells enriched from blood (not recorded which). The source of this sequence is a man between 18 and 35 years old who had recovered from COVID-19. The V call is TRBV5-1, the J call TRBJ2-7, with 9 nucleotides matching TRBD1. This CDR3 reads CASSWGQGPYEQYF. The CDR3 region has the DNA TGCGCCAGCAGCTGGGGACAGGGCCCCTACGAGCAGTACTTC.